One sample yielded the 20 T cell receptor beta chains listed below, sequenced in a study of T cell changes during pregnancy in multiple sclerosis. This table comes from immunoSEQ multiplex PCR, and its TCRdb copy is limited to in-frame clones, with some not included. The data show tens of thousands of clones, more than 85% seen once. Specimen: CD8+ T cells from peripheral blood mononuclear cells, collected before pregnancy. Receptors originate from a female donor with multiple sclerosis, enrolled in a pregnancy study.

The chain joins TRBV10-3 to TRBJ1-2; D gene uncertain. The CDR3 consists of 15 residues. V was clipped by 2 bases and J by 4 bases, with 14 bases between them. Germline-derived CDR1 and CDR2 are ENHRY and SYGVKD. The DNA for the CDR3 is TGTGCCATCAGTGAGGTTTCAGGCGTTGGCTATGGCTACACCTTC. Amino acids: CAISEVSGVGYGYTF.

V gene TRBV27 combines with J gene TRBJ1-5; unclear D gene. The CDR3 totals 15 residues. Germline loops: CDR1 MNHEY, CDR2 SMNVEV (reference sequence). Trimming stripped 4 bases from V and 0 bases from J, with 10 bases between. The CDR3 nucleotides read TGTGCCAGCAGTTATGGGAGGAATAGCAATCAGCCCCAGCATTTT. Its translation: CASSYGRNSNQPQHF.

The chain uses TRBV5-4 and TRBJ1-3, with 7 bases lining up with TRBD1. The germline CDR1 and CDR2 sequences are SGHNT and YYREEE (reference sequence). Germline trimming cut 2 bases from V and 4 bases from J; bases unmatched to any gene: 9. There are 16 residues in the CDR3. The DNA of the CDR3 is TGTGCCAGCAGCTTCTGGACAGGAACACGGGGAAACACCATATATTTT. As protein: CASSFWTGTRGNTIYF. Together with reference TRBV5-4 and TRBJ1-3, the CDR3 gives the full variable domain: ETGVTQSPTHLIKTRGQQVTLRCSSQSGHNTVSWYQQALGQGPQFIFQYYREEENGRGNFPPRFSGLQFPNYSSELNVNALELDDSALYLCASSFWTGTRGNTIYFGEGSWLTVV.

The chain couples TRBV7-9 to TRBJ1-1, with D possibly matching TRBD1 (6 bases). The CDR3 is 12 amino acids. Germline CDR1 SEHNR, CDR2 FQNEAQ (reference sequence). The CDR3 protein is CGSGGMNTEAFF. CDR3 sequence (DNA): TGTGGGTCGGGGGGCATGAACACTGAAGCTTTCTTT.

This chain's CDR3 is CASSLGHLYEQYF. CDR3 DNA sequence: TGCGCCAGCAGCTTGGGACACCTCTACGAGCAGTACTTC. The chain recombines TRBV5-1 with TRBJ2-7; D call uncertain. CDR3 size: 13 residues. V was clipped by 0 bases and J by 3 bases, with 7 bases between them. The germline gives CDR1 SGHRS, CDR2 YFSETQ.

The CDR3 DNA is TGTGCCAGCAGTTACACAGCGGGGGATCTCTGGGATGAGCAGTTCTTC. The encoded protein is CASSYTAGDLWDEQFF. The chain employs TRBV6-5 and TRBJ2-1, with TRBD2 matching over 8 bases. The CDR3 totals 16 residues. Germline V lookup: CDR1 MNHEY, CDR2 SVGAGI. J gave up 8 bases and V 2 bases, and 11 bases lay outside the gene matches.

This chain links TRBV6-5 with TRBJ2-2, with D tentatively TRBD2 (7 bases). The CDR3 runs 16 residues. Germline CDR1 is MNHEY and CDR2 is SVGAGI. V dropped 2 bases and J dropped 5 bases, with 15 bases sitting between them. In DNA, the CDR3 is TGTGCCAGCAGTTACCCGGGGGGCGCGTTGACCGGGGAGCTGTTTTTT. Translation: CASSYPGGALTGELFF.

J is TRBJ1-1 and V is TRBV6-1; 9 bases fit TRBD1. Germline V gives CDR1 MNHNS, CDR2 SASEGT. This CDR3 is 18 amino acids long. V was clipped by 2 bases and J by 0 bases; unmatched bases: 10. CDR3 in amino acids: CASSERIGQGTLNTEAFF. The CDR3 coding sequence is TGTGCCAGCAGTGAAAGAATTGGACAGGGGACTTTGAACACTGAAGCTTTCTTT.

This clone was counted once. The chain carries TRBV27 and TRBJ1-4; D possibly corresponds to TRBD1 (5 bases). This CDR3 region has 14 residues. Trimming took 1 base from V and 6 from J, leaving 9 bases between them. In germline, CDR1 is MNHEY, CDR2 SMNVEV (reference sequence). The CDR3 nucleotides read TGTGCCAGCAGTTTATGGGGGGGTCATGAAAAACTGTTTTTT. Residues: CASSLWGGHEKLFF.

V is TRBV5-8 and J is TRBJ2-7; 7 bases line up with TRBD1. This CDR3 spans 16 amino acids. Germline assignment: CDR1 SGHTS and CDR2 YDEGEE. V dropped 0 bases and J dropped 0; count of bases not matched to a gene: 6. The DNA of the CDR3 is TGTGCCAGCAGCTTGGCCGAGAGGGGGCCCTCCTACGAGCAGTACTTC. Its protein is CASSLAERGPSYEQYF.

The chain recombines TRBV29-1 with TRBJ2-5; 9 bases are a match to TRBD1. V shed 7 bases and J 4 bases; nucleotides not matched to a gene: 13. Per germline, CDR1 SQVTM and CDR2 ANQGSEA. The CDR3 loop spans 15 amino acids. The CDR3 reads CSARSGQGIGETQYF. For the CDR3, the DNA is TGCAGCGCCCGATCCGGACAGGGGATAGGAGAGACCCAGTACTTC.

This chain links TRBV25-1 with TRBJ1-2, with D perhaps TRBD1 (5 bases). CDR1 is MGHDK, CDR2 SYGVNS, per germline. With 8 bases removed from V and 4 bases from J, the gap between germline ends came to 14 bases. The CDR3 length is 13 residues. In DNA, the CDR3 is TGTGCCAGCCACGACAGCAGCTTCTATGGCTACACCTTC. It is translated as CASHDSSFYGYTF.

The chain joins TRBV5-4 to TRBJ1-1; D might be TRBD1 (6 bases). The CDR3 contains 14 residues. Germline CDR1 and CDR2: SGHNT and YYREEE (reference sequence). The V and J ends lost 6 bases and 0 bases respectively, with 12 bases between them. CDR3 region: CASTLTGMNTEAFF. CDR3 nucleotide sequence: TGTGCCAGCACCCTCACAGGGATGAACACTGAAGCTTTCTTT.

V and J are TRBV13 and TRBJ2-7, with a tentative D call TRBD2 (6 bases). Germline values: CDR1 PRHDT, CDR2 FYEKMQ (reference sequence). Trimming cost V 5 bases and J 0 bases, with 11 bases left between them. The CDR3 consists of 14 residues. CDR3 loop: CASSKTGGSYEQYF. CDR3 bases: TGTGCCAGCAGCAAGACCGGGGGCTCCTACGAGCAGTACTTC.

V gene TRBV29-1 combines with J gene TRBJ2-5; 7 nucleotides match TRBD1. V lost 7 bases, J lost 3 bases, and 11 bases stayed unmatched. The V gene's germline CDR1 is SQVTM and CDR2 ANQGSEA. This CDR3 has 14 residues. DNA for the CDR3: TGCAGCGCTATCCCGGCGACAGGGAAAGAGACCCAGTACTTC. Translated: CSAIPATGKETQYF.

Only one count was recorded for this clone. The CDR3, as DNA: TGTGCCAGCAGCCAGAACCCGGGACTAGACCCCGAGCAGTACTTC. This gives the protein CASSQNPGLDPEQYF. This chain joins TRBV7-9 and TRBJ2-7, with 8 positions matching TRBD2. The CDR3 is 15 residues long. V dropped 5 bases and J dropped 6; count of bases not matched to a gene: 12. Germline V lookup: CDR1 SEHNR, CDR2 FQNEAQ (reference sequence).

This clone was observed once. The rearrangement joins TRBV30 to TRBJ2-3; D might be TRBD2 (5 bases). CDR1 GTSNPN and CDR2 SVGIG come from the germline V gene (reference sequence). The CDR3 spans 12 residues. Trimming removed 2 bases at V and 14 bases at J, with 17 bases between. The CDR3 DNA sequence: TGTGCCTGGAGTTTGATCCCCGGGGATCGGTATTTT. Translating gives CAWSLIPGDRYF.

The CDR3 sequence: CASSHVEVENTIYF. Here the CDR3 DNA reads TGTGCCAGCAGCCACGTTGAGGTTGAGAACACCATATATTTT. The chain employs TRBV5-6 and TRBJ1-3; no reliable D call. This CDR3 is 14 amino acids long. CDR1 and CDR2 (germline): SGHDT, YYEEEE. V was clipped by 4 bases and J by 7 bases, with 15 bases between them.

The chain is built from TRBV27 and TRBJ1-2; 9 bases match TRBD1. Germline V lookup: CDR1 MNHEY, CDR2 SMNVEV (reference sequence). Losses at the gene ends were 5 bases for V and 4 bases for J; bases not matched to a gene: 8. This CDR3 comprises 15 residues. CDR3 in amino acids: CASSTRTGASYGYTF. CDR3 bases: TGTGCCAGCAGTACCAGGACAGGGGCCTCCTATGGCTACACCTTC.

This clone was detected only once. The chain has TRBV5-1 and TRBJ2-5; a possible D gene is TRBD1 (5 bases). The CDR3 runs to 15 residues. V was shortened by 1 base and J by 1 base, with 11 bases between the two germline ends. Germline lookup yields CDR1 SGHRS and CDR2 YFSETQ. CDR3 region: CASSLSQGFQETQYF. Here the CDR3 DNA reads TGCGCCAGCAGCTTGTCGCAGGGCTTCCAAGAGACCCAGTACTTC.